Each of the 24 T cell receptor beta chains below was sequenced from the same sample in a study of human T cells and chemical hapten exposure. Described time point: patch test 1, 2 weeks after DPC sensitization. Documented treatment: therapeutic diphenylcyclopropenone sensitization with weekly scalp DPC. MiXCR, run by TCRdb on the RACE reads, gives a single entry per CDR3 protein. The table includes about 340,000 distinct CDR3 sequences, about 7% detected once. Here the sequenced sample was whole blood, taken in connection with sensitization to the hapten diphenylcyclopropenone (DPC). These receptors originate from a woman younger than 35 with alopecia areata. Some clones in this sample may be carry-over from other donors' samples.

This clonotype was seen more than once but under ten times. The V call is TRBV7-3, the J call TRBJ1-6, with a possible D match to TRBD1 (5 bases). The CDR3 loop spans 15 amino acids. V lost 5 bases to trimming and J lost 7 bases, with 15 bases between them. Germline CDR1 is SGHTA and CDR2 is FQGTGA. CDR3 DNA: TGTGCCAGCAGCCTGACGAGGGCAGGGAATTCACCCCTCCACTTT. It yields the protein CASSLTRAGNSPLHF.

The chain recombines TRBV7-2 with TRBJ1-6; 7 nucleotides line up with TRBD1. Germline CDR1 SGHTA, CDR2 FQGNSA. V lost 5 bases, J lost 11 bases, and 12 bases stayed unmatched. The CDR3 loop spans 15 amino acids. As DNA, the CDR3 is TGTGCCAGCAGCCCGACGCCCTCAGGGGGTCCACCCCTCCACTTT. This encodes CASSPTPSGGPPLHF.

This clonotype has only a few counts. This rearrangement joins TRBV9 to TRBJ1-6; unclear D gene. The CDR3 totals 15 residues. The V end was cut by 0 bases, the J end by 6 bases, with 10 bases between. Looked up from germline, CDR1 is SGDLS and CDR2 is YYNGEE. CDR3 nucleotide sequence: TGTGCCAGCAGCGTAGGGGAGCTCGGTAATTCACCCCTCCACTTT. It yields the protein CASSVGELGNSPLHF.

The table lists this clonotype with many counts. The V call is TRBV20-1, the J call TRBJ2-3; perhaps D is TRBD1 or TRBD2 (5 bases each). Germline V gene lookup returns CDR1 DFQATT and CDR2 SNEGSKA (reference sequence). V was trimmed by 6 bases and J by 7 bases, leaving 14 bases between them. The CDR3 sequence is 12 residues long. The CDR3: CSARSGGHTQYF. For the CDR3, the DNA is TGCAGTGCCAGGAGTGGGGGTCATACGCAGTATTTT.

The sample holds many counts of this clonotype. The chain links TRBV7-2 to TRBJ2-3; 9 bases fit TRBD2. Germline-derived CDR1 and CDR2 are SGHTA and FQGNSA. CDR3 length equals 14 residues. J lost 4 bases, V lost 4 bases, and 3 bases had no gene match. DNA for the CDR3: TGTGCCAGCAGCTCGGGACTAGCTGCAGATACGCAGTATTTT. This codes for CASSSGLAADTQYF. Combining the CDR3 with reference TRBV7-2 and TRBJ2-3 gives the whole variable domain GAGVSQSPSNKVTEKGKDVELRCDPISGHTALYWYRQSLGQGLEFLIYFQGNSAPDKSGLPSDRFSAERTGGSVSTLTIQRTQQEDSAVYLCASSSGLAADTQYFGPGTRLTVL.

The V and J genes are TRBV28 and TRBJ1-5; TRBD1 might be the D (5 bases). The CDR3 covers 13 residues. Germline-derived CDR1 and CDR2 are MDHEN and SYDVKM. The V end lost 7 bases, the J end lost 6 bases, and 13 bases lay between the germline ends. DNA for the CDR3: TGTGCCAGCAAATTTCGGGGGAGTCAGCCCCAGCATTTT. Its translation: CASKFRGSQPQHF. Drawing the rest from reference TRBV28 and TRBJ1-5, the complete variable domain is DVKVTQSSRYLVKRTGEKVFLECVQDMDHENMFWYRQDPGLGLRLIYFSYDVKMKEKGDIPEGYSVSREKKERFSLILESASTNQTSMYLCASKFRGSQPQHFGDGTRLSIL.

This chain connects TRBV7-9 to TRBJ1-5; D remains ambiguous. The germline V gene encodes CDR1 SEHNR and CDR2 FQNEAQ (reference sequence). Trimming pared 1 base from V and 1 base from J, leaving 11 bases between. This CDR3 is built from 16 residues. This CDR3 reads CASSLDGMASNQPQHF. The CDR3 DNA sequence: TGTGCCAGCAGCTTAGACGGCATGGCAAGCAATCAGCCCCAGCATTTT.

This clonotype was detected only once. V and J are TRBV15 and TRBJ2-3, with 10 positions matching TRBD2. J lost 1 base, V lost 3 bases, and 4 bases had no gene match. The CDR3 runs to 16 residues. Germline V gene sequence: CDR1 LNHNV, CDR2 YYDKDF (reference sequence). The CDR3 DNA reads as TGTGCCACCAGCAGGACTAGCGGGTTTGGCACAGATACGCAGTATTTT. Residues: CATSRTSGFGTDTQYF.

The chain uses TRBV6-5 and TRBJ2-7; 9 bases line up with TRBD1. There are 13 residues in the CDR3. Germline values: CDR1 MNHEY, CDR2 SVGAGI. V was pared by 5 bases and J by 8 bases, with 7 bases of the junction left unmatched. For the CDR3, the DNA is TGTGCCAGCAGTCACCGGGACAGGGTACAGCAGTACTTC. Residues: CASSHRDRVQQYF.

This clonotype was seen a handful of times. V usage is TRBV10-3 and J usage is TRBJ1-3; no clear D gene. This CDR3 is built from 12 residues. V gave up 0 bases and J gave up 8 bases, with 5 bases separating them. In germline, CDR1 is ENHRY, CDR2 SYGVKD. CDR3: CAISESWDTIYF. The CDR3, as DNA: TGTGCCATCAGTGAGTCTTGGGACACCATATATTTT.

This clonotype was seen a few times. The V and J genes are TRBV4-3 and TRBJ1-1; the match to TRBD1 covers 8 bases. The V and J ends lost 0 bases and 1 base, in that order; junction bases with no gene match: 7. The germline V gene encodes CDR1 LGHNA and CDR2 YSLEER. The CDR3 loop spans 17 amino acids. CDR3 in amino acids: CASSQDPPDRENTEAFF. CDR3 nucleotides: TGCGCCAGCAGCCAAGATCCACCGGACAGGGAGAACACTGAAGCTTTCTTT.

This clonotype was found a few times. The V gene is TRBV4-1, the J gene TRBJ2-1; D may correspond to TRBD1 or TRBD2 (5 bases each). Germline values: CDR1 MGHRA, CDR2 YSYEKL. The CDR3 is 17 residues long. V was cut by 0 bases and J by 3 bases, with 15 bases left in between. In DNA form, the CDR3 reads TGCGCCAGCAGCCAAGATGGTGAGGGGCCCCTCTACAATGAGCAGTTCTTC. Residues: CASSQDGEGPLYNEQFF.

This clonotype was counted between two and nine times. The CDR3 DNA reads as TGTGCCAGCAGCCAATCCCCAGGGAAGGAGACCCAGTACTTC. This sequence encodes CASSQSPGKETQYF. The chain combines TRBV3-1 with TRBJ2-5, with D possibly TRBD1 on 5 matching bases. The CDR3 contains 14 residues. Per germline, CDR1 LGHDT and CDR2 YNNKEL (reference sequence). V lost 2 bases, J lost 5 bases, and 12 bases lay in between.

This clonotype has at least ten counts. This CDR3 reads CASSPADLKSPLHF. The CDR3 DNA sequence: TGTGCCAGCAGTCCCGCGGACCTGAAATCACCCCTCCACTTT. V usage is TRBV6-2 or TRBV6-3 and J usage is TRBJ1-6; unclear D gene. The V end lost 5 bases, the J end lost 10 bases, and 15 bases lay between the germline ends. CDR3 length: 14 amino acids. The V gene's germline CDR1 is MNHEY and CDR2 SVGEGT.

The CDR3 DNA is TGTGCCAGCTCCCTCCGAGGTAGCCGGGAGACCCAGTACTTC. Its protein product is CASSLRGSRETQYF. This rearrangement joins TRBV6-1 to TRBJ2-5, with unresolved D. The CDR3 has 14 residues. Germline V gene lookup returns CDR1 MNHNS and CDR2 SASEGT. V was cut by 8 bases and J by 5 bases, with 18 bases left in between.

This clonotype appeared many times. V and J are TRBV11-3 and TRBJ2-5, with a weak D call TRBD1 (5 bases). Germline CDR1 and CDR2: SGHNT and YENEEA. The CDR3 contains 14 residues. The V gene lost 4 bases and the J gene lost 1 base, with 10 bases spanning the gap. CDR3 loop: CASSSSGSQETQYF. The CDR3 DNA reads TGTGCCAGCAGCTCATCAGGGTCCCAAGAGACCCAGTACTTC.

The table lists this clonotype with many counts. The V and J genes are TRBV3-1 and TRBJ2-7, with D possibly being TRBD1 (6 bases). The V end lost 2 bases, the J end lost 2 bases, and 22 bases lay between the germline ends. Germline CDR1 is LGHDT and CDR2 is YNNKEL (reference sequence). CDR3 length: 18 amino acids. CDR3 sequence (DNA): TGTGCCAGCAGCCAATTCTCTTGGGGTGGACAGAAACCCTACGAGCAGTACTTC. Translating gives CASSQFSWGGQKPYEQYF.

This chain uses TRBV12-3 or TRBV12-4 with TRBJ1-1; D remains ambiguous. Between the trimmed V and J ends, which lost 2 bases and 6 bases, there was a span of 10 bases. The CDR3 spans 13 residues. Written as DNA, the CDR3 is TGTGCCAGCAGTTTAAGGGCAACGGCTGAAGCTTTCTTT. This encodes CASSLRATAEAFF.

Many counts were recorded for this clonotype. The chain carries TRBV7-9 and TRBJ2-5, with D unresolved. Germline assignment: CDR1 SEHNR and CDR2 FQNEAQ (reference sequence). Trimming removed 2 bases from V and 1 base from J, with 8 bases in between. There are 14 residues in the CDR3. The CDR3 region has the DNA TGTGCCAGCAGCTTAAGCCGCGGCCAAGAGACCCAGTACTTC. Residues: CASSLSRGQETQYF.

This clonotype is categorized as medium-sized (0.01 to 0.1%). The rearrangement joins TRBV6-5 to TRBJ2-1; 10 bases align to TRBD2. The V segment lost 6 bases and the J segment 8 bases; nucleotides outside the gene matches: 10. Germline CDR1 MNHEY, CDR2 SVGAGI. The CDR3 spans 15 residues. CDR3 nucleotides: TGTGCCAGCAGCTCCCCCCAGCGGGGGGGCGATGAGCAGTTCTTC. As protein: CASSSPQRGGDEQFF.

The chain employs TRBV10-3 and TRBJ1-2; D gene uncertain. The CDR3 consists of 15 residues. Germline V lookup: CDR1 ENHRY, CDR2 SYGVKD. Trimming left V 4 bases short and J 4 bases short, with 16 bases between. DNA for the CDR3: TGTGCCATCAGTGTTACGCCGCCCGGACGCTATGGCTACACCTTC. Translation gives CAISVTPPGRYGYTF.

This clonotype was seen ten or more times. The rearrangement links TRBV18 to TRBJ2-7, with 12 bases fitting TRBD1. Germline V lookup: CDR1 KGHSH, CDR2 LQKENI. Trimming cost V 6 bases and J 4 bases; bases outside gene matches: 7. This CDR3 contains 15 residues. The chain's CDR3 is CASSLLGQGAYEQYF. The CDR3 DNA is TGTGCCAGCTCGCTCCTGGGACAGGGGGCTTACGAGCAGTACTTC.

The gene calls are TRBV29-1 and TRBJ2-3; TRBD1 might be the D (6 bases). Germline CDR1 and CDR2: SQVTM and ANQGSEA. V lost 6 bases and J lost 5, with 15 bases in between. The CDR3 is made up of 13 amino acids. CDR3 loop: CSVRTGPGDTQYF. CDR3 bases: TGCAGCGTAAGAACAGGGCCCGGAGATACGCAGTATTTT.

This chain uses TRBV3-1 with TRBJ1-4; D gene ambiguous. The germline V gene encodes CDR1 LGHDT and CDR2 YNNKEL (reference sequence). V lost 2 bases and J 7 bases, leaving 17 bases between the germline ends. CDR3 length equals 16 residues. The CDR3 nucleotides read TGTGCCAGCAGCCAAAGAGGGTTAGACAAATCTGAAAAACTGTTTTTT. Its translation: CASSQRGLDKSEKLFF.